The clone carrying this T cell receptor beta chain was found a few times. How the authors handled the data: Nucleated cell number was recorded as an estimate derived from reference gene primer amplification. TCRdb's copy holds only in-frame clones and misses some; the assay was immunoSEQ multiplex PCR. V, J and clone size derive from that table, while D and trimming were established from the DNA sequence. The repertoire holds about 410,000 clones, with about nine tenths as singletons. Germline CDR1 SQVTM, CDR2 ANQGSEA. The CDR3 contains 13 residues. V lost 6 bases to trimming and J lost 5 bases; unmatched junction nucleotides: 9. The sample belongs to a study of blood T cell repertoires in COVID-19. Whole-study context: From the United States, Italy and Spain came samples of acute and convalescent COVID-19. Sample material is recorded as cDNA or gDNA derived from T cells, B-cell-depleted T cells, or PBMCs.

V usage is TRBV29-1 and J usage is TRBJ1-2; 7 bases align to TRBD1. The sequence derives from a woman aged 30 to 39 with active or convalescent COVID-19. The sequencing sample was made of peripheral blood. This chain's CDR3 is CSVGGTADYGYTF. CDR3 DNA: TGCAGCGTAGGGGGCACAGCCGATTATGGCTACACCTTC.